These T cell receptor beta chains were read from a single sample in a study of blood T cell repertoires in COVID-19. The repertoire was sequenced with immunoSEQ multiplex PCR; TCRdb's copy has only in-frame clones and lacks some. The table includes a few hundred thousand clones, approximately 86% detected once. The material sequenced was PBMCs or T cells enriched from blood (not recorded which). The receptors were gathered from a woman aged 40 to 50 with acute COVID-19. Both conserved end residues are part of each CDR3. A D gene is named only where the DNA matches it firmly. A row's size may be missing; if present it is once, few, many or a size class.

j_gene: TRBJ2-7; v_gene: TRBV29-1; d_gene: NA; abundance: NA; CDR3nt: TGCAGCGTTGAGGCGACAGGCCCTAGATACGAGCAGTACTTC; CDR3aa: CSVEATGPRYEQYF
j_gene: TRBJ1-2; v_gene: TRBV6-5; d_gene: TRBD1; abundance: NA; CDR3nt: TGTGCCAGCCTGGACAGGCTGTATGGCTACACCTTC; CDR3aa: CASLDRLYGYTF
j_gene: TRBJ2-1; v_gene: TRBV9; d_gene: TRBD2; abundance: NA; CDR3nt: TGTGCCAGCAGCCCGTCCGGGGGGTCTGGACTCTACGGTAGTGAGCAGTTCTTC; CDR3aa: CASSPSGGSGLYGSEQFF
j_gene: TRBJ2-6; v_gene: TRBV6-2/TRBV6-3; d_gene: NA; abundance: NA; CDR3nt: TGTGCCAGCAGTAGGGGGGGTACTGGGGCCAACGTCCTGACTTTC; CDR3aa: CASSRGGTGANVLTF
j_gene: TRBJ1-5; v_gene: TRBV15; d_gene: TRBD1; abundance: NA; CDR3nt: TGTGCCACCAGCAGTCATTGGACAGGGAATCAGCCCCAGCATTTT; CDR3aa: CATSSHWTGNQPQHF
j_gene: TRBJ1-1; v_gene: TRBV19; d_gene: NA; abundance: NA; CDR3nt: TGTGCCAGTAGCCCGGGGAACACTGAAGCTTTCTTT; CDR3aa: CASSPGNTEAFF
j_gene: TRBJ2-5; v_gene: TRBV28; d_gene: NA; abundance: NA; CDR3nt: TGTGCCAGCAGTTTACCGGACACTCAAGAGACCCAGTACTTC; CDR3aa: CASSLPDTQETQYF
j_gene: TRBJ2-1; v_gene: TRBV27; d_gene: TRBD2; abundance: NA; CDR3nt: TGTGCCAGCAGACCCGGGAGGGCCGGGTATAATGAGCAGTTCTTC; CDR3aa: CASRPGRAGYNEQFF
j_gene: TRBJ2-7; v_gene: TRBV9; d_gene: TRBD1; abundance: NA; CDR3nt: TGTGCCAGCAGCGTAGGGAGACAGGGACACGAGCAGTACTTC; CDR3aa: CASSVGRQGHEQYF
j_gene: TRBJ2-3; v_gene: TRBV7-3; d_gene: TRBD1; abundance: once; CDR3nt: TGTGCCAGCAGCCTAACCACAGGGGGCCGTAGCACAGATACGCAGTATTTT; CDR3aa: CASSLTTGGRSTDTQYF
j_gene: TRBJ2-7; v_gene: TRBV13; d_gene: NA; abundance: NA; CDR3nt: TGTGCCAGCAGCTTATTAGCCGGGAGCTCGTCCTACGAGCAGTACTTC; CDR3aa: CASSLLAGSSSYEQYF
j_gene: TRBJ2-7; v_gene: TRBV28; d_gene: TRBD1; abundance: NA; CDR3nt: TGTGCCAGCATCCTACAGGGGAGACAGTACTTC; CDR3aa: CASILQGRQYF
j_gene: TRBJ1-1; v_gene: TRBV13; d_gene: NA; abundance: many; CDR3nt: TGTGCCAGCAGCTTAGAAGGACTAAGAAAGGACACTGAAGCTTTCTTT; CDR3aa: CASSLEGLRKDTEAFF
j_gene: TRBJ2-7; v_gene: TRBV21-1; d_gene: NA; abundance: NA; CDR3nt: TGTGCCAGCAGCAAATCGGACAGGAGCCCCTACGAGCAGTACTTC; CDR3aa: CASSKSDRSPYEQYF
j_gene: TRBJ2-7; v_gene: TRBV7-9; d_gene: NA; abundance: NA; CDR3nt: TGTGCCAGCACTCGGGAGTCCCGGGGCTACGAGCAGTACTTC; CDR3aa: CASTRESRGYEQYF
j_gene: TRBJ2-5; v_gene: TRBV12-5; d_gene: TRBD1; abundance: few; CDR3nt: TGTGCTAGTGCCCACGGGACAGCAGCAGAGACCCAGTACTTC; CDR3aa: CASAHGTAAETQYF
j_gene: TRBJ2-7; v_gene: TRBV4-1; d_gene: NA; abundance: NA; CDR3nt: TGCGCCAGCAGCCAAGATTGGGGAGGGGGTGGCTACGAGCAGTACTTC; CDR3aa: CASSQDWGGGGYEQYF
j_gene: TRBJ1-1; v_gene: TRBV27; d_gene: NA; abundance: NA; CDR3nt: TGTGCCAGCAGACAGACCTTGGGGAACACTGAAGCTTTCTTT; CDR3aa: CASRQTLGNTEAFF
j_gene: TRBJ2-7; v_gene: TRBV12-3/TRBV12-4; d_gene: TRBD2; abundance: NA; CDR3nt: TGTGCCAGCACCCCTGGGGGAGGGGAGCAGTACTTC; CDR3aa: CASTPGGGEQYF
j_gene: TRBJ2-7; v_gene: TRBV19; d_gene: TRBD1; abundance: NA; CDR3nt: TGTGCCAGTAGTATTGGGACAGGGGCCTTCTACGAGCAGTACTTC; CDR3aa: CASSIGTGAFYEQYF
j_gene: TRBJ1-5; v_gene: TRBV27; d_gene: NA; abundance: NA; CDR3nt: TGTGCCAGCAGTTTAAGGGGGAATCAGCCCCAGCATTTT; CDR3aa: CASSLRGNQPQHF
j_gene: TRBJ2-3; v_gene: TRBV28; d_gene: TRBD1; abundance: NA; CDR3nt: TGTGCCAGCAGTCTCCAGGGGGCCACAGATACGCAGTATTTT; CDR3aa: CASSLQGATDTQYF